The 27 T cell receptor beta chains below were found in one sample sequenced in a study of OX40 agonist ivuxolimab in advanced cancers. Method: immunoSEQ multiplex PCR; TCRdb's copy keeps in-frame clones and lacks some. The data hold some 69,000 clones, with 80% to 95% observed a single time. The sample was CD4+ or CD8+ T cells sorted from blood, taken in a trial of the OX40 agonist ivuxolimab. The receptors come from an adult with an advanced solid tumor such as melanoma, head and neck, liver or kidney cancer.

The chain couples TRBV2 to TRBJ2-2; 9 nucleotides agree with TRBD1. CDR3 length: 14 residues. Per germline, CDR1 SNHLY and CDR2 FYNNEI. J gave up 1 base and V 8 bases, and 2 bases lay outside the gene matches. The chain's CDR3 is CASRDRENTGELFF. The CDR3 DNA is TGTGCCAGCCGGGACAGGGAGAACACCGGGGAGCTGTTTTTT. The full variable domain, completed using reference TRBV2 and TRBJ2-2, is EPEVTQTPSHQVTQMGQEVILRCVPISNHLYFYWYRQILGQKVEFLVSFYNNEISEKSEIFDDQFSVERPDGSNFTLKIRSTKLEDSAMYFCASRDRENTGELFFGEGSRLTVL.

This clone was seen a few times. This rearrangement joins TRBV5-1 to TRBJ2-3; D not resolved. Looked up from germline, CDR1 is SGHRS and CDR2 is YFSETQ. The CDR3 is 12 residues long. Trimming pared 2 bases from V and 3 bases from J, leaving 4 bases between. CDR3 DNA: TGCGCCAGCAGCTTCGAAACAGATACGCAGTATTTT. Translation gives CASSFETDTQYF.

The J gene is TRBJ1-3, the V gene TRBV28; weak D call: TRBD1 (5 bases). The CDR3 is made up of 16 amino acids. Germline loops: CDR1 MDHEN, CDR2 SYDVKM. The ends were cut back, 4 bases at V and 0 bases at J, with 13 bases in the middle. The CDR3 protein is CASSSRTRVSGNTIYF. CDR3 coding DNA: TGTGCCAGCAGTTCCCGAACCAGGGTCTCTGGAAACACCATATATTTT.

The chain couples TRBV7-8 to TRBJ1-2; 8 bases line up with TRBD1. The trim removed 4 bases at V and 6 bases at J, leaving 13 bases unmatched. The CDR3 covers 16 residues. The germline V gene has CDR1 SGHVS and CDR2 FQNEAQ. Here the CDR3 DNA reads TGTGCCAGCAGCTCCCGGGACAGGACTTTGATAGATGGCTACACCTTC. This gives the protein CASSSRDRTLIDGYTF.

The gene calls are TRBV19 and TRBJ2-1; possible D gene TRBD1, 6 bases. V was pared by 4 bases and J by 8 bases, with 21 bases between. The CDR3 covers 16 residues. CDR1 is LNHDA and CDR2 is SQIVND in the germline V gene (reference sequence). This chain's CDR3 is CASSTPREQGRHEQFF. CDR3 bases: TGTGCCAGTAGTACCCCGAGGGAACAGGGACGCCATGAGCAGTTCTTC.

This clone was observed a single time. CDR3 coding DNA: TGTGCCAGCAGCTTAGTAAGTGATACAGATACGCAGTATTTT. Its protein is CASSLVSDTDTQYF. The chain is built from TRBV7-9 and TRBJ2-3; D gene ambiguous. The ends were cut back, 1 base at V and 3 bases at J, with 8 bases in the middle. The CDR3 totals 14 residues. Germline CDR1 SEHNR, CDR2 FQNEAQ (reference sequence). Full variable domain (remainder filled in from reference TRBV7-9 and TRBJ2-3): DTGVSQNPRHKITKRGQNVTFRCDPISEHNRLYWYRQTLGQGPEFLTYFQNEAQLEKSRLLSDRFSAERPKGSFSTLEIQRTEQGDSAMYLCASSLVSDTDTQYFGPGTRLTVL.

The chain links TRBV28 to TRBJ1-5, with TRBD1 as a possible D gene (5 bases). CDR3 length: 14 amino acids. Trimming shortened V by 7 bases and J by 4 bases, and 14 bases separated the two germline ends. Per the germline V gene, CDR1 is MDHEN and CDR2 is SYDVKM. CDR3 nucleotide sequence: TGTGCCAGCAATCCGGGGCTCCAAAATCAGCCCCAGCATTTT. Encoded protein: CASNPGLQNQPQHF.

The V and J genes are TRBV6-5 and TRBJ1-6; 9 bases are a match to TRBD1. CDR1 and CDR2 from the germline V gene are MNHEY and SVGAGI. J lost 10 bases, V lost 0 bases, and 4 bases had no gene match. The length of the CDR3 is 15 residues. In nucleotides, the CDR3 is TGTGCCAGCAGTTACTCCGGGACAGGGAGATCACCCCTCCACTTT. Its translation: CASSYSGTGRSPLHF.

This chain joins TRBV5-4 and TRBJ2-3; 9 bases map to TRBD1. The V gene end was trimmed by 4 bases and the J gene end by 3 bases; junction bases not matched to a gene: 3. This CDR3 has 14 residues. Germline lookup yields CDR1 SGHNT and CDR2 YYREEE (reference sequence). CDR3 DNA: TGTGCCAGCAGCAAGGGACAGGGAACAGATACGCAGTATTTT. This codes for CASSKGQGTDTQYF.

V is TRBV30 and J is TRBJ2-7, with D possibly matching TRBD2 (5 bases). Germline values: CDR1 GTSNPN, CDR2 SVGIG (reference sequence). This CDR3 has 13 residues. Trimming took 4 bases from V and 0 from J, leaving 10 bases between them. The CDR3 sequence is CAWIVDSSYEQYF. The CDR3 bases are TGTGCCTGGATTGTGGACTCCTCCTACGAGCAGTACTTC.

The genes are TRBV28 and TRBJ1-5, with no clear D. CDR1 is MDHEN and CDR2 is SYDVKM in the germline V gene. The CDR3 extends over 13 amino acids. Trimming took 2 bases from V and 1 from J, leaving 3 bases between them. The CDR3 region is CASSLQSNQPQHF. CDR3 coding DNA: TGTGCCAGCAGTTTACAAAGCAATCAGCCCCAGCATTTT.

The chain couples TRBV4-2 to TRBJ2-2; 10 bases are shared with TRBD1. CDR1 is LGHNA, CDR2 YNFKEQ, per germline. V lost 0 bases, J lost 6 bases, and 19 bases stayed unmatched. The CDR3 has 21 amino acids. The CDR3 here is CASSQDDRRWGQGKISGELFF. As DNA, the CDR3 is TGTGCCAGCAGCCAAGATGATCGGCGATGGGGACAGGGGAAGATATCCGGGGAGCTGTTTTTT.

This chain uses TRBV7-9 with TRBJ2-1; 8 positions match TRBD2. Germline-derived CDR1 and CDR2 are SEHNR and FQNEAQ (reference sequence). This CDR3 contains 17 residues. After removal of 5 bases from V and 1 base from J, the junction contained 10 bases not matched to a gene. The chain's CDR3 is CASSLTSGRRSYNEQFF. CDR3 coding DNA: TGTGCCAGCAGCCTAACCAGCGGGAGAAGATCCTACAATGAGCAGTTCTTC.

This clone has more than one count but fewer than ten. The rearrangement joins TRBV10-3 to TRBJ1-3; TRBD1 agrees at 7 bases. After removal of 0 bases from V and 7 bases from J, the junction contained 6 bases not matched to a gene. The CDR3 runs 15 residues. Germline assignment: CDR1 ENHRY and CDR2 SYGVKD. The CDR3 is CAISESGTVGNTIYF. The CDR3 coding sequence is TGTGCCATCAGTGAGTCAGGGACAGTTGGTAACACCATATATTTT.

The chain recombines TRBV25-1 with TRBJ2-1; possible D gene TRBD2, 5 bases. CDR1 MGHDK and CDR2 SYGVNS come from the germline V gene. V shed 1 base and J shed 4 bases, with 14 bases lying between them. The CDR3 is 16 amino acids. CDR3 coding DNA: TGTGCCAGCAGTGAATTACGGACTCCCGGATACAATGAGCAGTTCTTC. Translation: CASSELRTPGYNEQFF.

CDR3 sequence reads: CASSLSVAGANVLTF. The CDR3 DNA reads TGTGCCAGCAGCTTGTCGGTAGCTGGGGCCAACGTCCTGACTTTC. The V gene is TRBV5-6, the J gene TRBJ2-6; D ambiguous. This CDR3 is 15 amino acids long. Trimming pared 1 base from V and 2 bases from J, leaving 7 bases between. Germline CDR1 and CDR2: SGHDT and YYEEEE.

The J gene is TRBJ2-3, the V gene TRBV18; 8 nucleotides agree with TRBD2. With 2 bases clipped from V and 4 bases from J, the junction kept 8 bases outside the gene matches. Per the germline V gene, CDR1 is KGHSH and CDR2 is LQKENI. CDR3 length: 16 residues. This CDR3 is CASSPSAGGGADTQYF. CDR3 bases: TGTGCCAGCTCACCAAGTGCGGGAGGCGGAGCAGATACGCAGTATTTT.

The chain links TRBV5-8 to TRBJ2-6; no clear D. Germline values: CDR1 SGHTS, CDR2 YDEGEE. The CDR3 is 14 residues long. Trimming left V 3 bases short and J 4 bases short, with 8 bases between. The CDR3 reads CASSSASGANVLTF. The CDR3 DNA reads TGTGCCAGCAGCTCGGCTTCCGGGGCCAACGTCCTGACTTTC.

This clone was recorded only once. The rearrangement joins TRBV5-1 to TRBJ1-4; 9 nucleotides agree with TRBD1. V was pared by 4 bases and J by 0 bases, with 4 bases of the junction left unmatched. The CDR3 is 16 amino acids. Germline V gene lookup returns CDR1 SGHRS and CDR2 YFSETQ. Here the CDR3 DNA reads TGCGCCAGCAGCCCGGGACAGGGATCAACTAATGAAAAACTGTTTTTT. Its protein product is CASSPGQGSTNEKLFF.

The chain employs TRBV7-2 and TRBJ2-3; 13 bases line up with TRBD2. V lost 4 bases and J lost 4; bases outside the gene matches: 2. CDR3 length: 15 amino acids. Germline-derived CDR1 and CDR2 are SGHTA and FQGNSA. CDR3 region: CASSWTSGSADTQYF. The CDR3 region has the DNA TGTGCCAGCAGCTGGACTAGCGGGAGCGCAGATACGCAGTATTTT.

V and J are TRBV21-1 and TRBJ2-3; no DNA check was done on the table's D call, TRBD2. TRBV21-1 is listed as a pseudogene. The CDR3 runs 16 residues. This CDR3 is CASSKTLAGVVDTQYF. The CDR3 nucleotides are TGTGCCAGCAGCAAGACCCTAGCGGGAGTGGTAGATACGCAGTATTTT.

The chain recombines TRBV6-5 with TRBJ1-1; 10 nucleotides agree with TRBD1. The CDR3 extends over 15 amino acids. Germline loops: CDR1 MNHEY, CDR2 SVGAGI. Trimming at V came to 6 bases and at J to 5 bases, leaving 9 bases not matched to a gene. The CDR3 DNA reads TGTGCCAGCAGGAGGGACAGGGGATGGAATACTGAAGCTTTCTTT. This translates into CASRRDRGWNTEAFF.

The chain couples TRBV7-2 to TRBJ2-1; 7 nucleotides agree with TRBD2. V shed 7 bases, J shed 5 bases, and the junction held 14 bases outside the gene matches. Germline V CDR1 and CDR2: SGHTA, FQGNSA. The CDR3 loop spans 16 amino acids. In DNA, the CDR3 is TGTGCCAGCATCGGCGGGAGCCTTATTAAAAACAATGAGCAGTTCTTC. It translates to CASIGGSLIKNNEQFF. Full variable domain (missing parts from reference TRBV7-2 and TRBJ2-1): GAGVSQSPSNKVTEKGKDVELRCDPISGHTALYWYRQSLGQGLEFLIYFQGNSAPDKSGLPSDRFSAERTGGSVSTLTIQRTQQEDSAVYLCASIGGSLIKNNEQFFGPGTRLTVL.

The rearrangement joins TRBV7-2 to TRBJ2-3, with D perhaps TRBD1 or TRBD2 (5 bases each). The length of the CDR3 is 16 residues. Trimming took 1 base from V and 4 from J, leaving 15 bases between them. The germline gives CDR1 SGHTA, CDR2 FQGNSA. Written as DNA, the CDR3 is TGTGCCAGCAGCTTAGGCGGTCCCGGGGCGGCAGATACGCAGTATTTT. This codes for CASSLGGPGAADTQYF. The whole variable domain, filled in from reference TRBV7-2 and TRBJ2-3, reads GAGVSQSPSNKVTEKGKDVELRCDPISGHTALYWYRQSLGQGLEFLIYFQGNSAPDKSGLPSDRFSAERTGGSVSTLTIQRTQQEDSAVYLCASSLGGPGAADTQYFGPGTRLTVL.

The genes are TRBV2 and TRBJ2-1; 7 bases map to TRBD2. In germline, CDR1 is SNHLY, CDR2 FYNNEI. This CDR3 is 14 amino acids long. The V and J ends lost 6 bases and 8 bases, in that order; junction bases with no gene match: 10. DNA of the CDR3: TGTGCCAGCAGAGAAAGGACTAGAGGCGATGAGCAGTTCTTC. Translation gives CASRERTRGDEQFF.

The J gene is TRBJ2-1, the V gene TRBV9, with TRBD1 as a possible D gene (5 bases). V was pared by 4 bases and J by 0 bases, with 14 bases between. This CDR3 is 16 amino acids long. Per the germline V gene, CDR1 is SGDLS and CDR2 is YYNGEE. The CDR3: CASSYLTVLSYNEQFF. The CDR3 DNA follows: TGTGCCAGCAGCTACCTGACAGTTCTCTCCTACAATGAGCAGTTCTTC.

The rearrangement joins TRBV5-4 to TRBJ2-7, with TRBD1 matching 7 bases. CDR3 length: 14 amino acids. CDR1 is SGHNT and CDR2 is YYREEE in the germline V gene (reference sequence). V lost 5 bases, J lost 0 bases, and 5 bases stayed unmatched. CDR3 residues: CASRRTGSSYEQYF. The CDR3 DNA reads TGTGCCAGCAGGCGGACAGGTAGCTCCTACGAGCAGTACTTC.